Listed below are T cell receptor beta chains from one sample, sequenced in a study of Graves' ophthalmopathy and Graves' hyperthyroidism. TCRdb re-analysed the multiplex PCR reads in MiXCR, keeping a single row per CDR3 protein. The table includes about 240,000 distinct CDR3 sequences, 45% detected once. Material: peripheral blood. These receptors originate from an adult man with Graves' ophthalmopathy. CDR3s include the opening cysteine and the closing phenylalanine or tryptophan. Each record gives: V gene, D gene, clone size, J gene, CDR3 protein, CDR3 DNA. A D gene is named only where the DNA matches it firmly. A row's size may be missing; if present it is once, few, many or a size class.

TRBV20-1,NA,NA,TRBJ1-5,CSAKGRGDNQPQHF,TGCAGTGCTAAAGGGAGAGGGGACAATCAGCCCCAGCATTTT
TRBV12-3/TRBV12-4,TRBD1,few,TRBJ2-5,CASRYDRARETQYF,TGTGCCAGCAGATACGACAGGGCCCGAGAGACCCAGTACTTC
TRBV9,TRBD2,NA,TRBJ2-5,CASSPGTSGGFETQYF,TGTGCCAGCAGCCCGGGGACTAGCGGGGGGTTTGAGACCCAGTACTTC
TRBV19,NA,once,TRBJ2-1,CASSIESGRGQKQFF,TGTGCCAGTAGTATAGAGTCGGGCCGAGGACAGAAGCAGTTCTTC
TRBV10-2,TRBD1,NA,TRBJ2-5,CATSDRIGETQYF,TGCGCCACCTCGGACAGGATCGGAGAGACCCAGTACTTC
TRBV11-2,NA,few,TRBJ1-1,CASSAGFVGGTEAFF,TGTGCCAGCAGCGCGGGGTTCGTCGGGGGAACTGAAGCTTTCTTT
TRBV15,TRBD2,many,TRBJ2-7,CATSTTFSGNQYF,TGTGCCACCAGCACAACGTTTAGCGGGAACCAGTACTTC
TRBV7-9,NA,NA,TRBJ2-2,CASSPGTDTGELFF,TGTGCCAGCAGCCCCGGGACGGACACCGGGGAGCTGTTTTTT
TRBV19,NA,few,TRBJ1-2,CASSTWGRNYGYTF,TGTGCCAGTAGTACGTGGGGACGGAACTATGGCTACACCTTC
TRBV29-1,NA,once,TRBJ2-7,CSVGGIGLHEQYF,TGCAGCGTTGGCGGGATAGGGCTGCACGAGCAGTACTTC
TRBV7-8,TRBD1,few,TRBJ2-7,CASSLRQGEFYEQYF,TGTGCCAGCAGCCTAAGACAGGGAGAGTTCTACGAGCAGTACTTC
TRBV20-1,TRBD1,few,TRBJ1-1,CSARGTGGFGAFF,TGCAGTGCTCGAGGGACAGGGGGCTTCGGAGCTTTCTTT
TRBV2,NA,many,TRBJ2-2,CASSEDTGELFF,TGTGCCAGCAGTGAAGACACCGGGGAGCTGTTTTTT
TRBV2,NA,few,TRBJ2-3,CASSERRDKPSTDTQYF,TGTGCCAGCAGTGAACGGCGGGACAAACCTAGCACAGATACGCAGTATTTT
TRBV19,NA,NA,TRBJ2-1,CASSTRTPSYNEQFF,TGTGCCAGTAGTACCAGGACACCCTCCTACAATGAGCAGTTCTTC
TRBV15,NA,NA,TRBJ2-5,CATSSPLGGQETQYF,TGTGCCACCAGCAGCCCTCTAGGGGGCCAAGAGACCCAGTACTTC
TRBV12-3/TRBV12-4,TRBD2,NA,TRBJ2-5,CASRTLAGGGTQYF,TGTGCCAGCCGAACCTTAGCGGGAGGCGGGACCCAGTACTTC
TRBV9,NA,NA,TRBJ2-2,CASSVDHYPATGELFF,TGTGCCAGCAGCGTAGATCATTACCCTGCCACCGGGGAGCTGTTTTTT
TRBV19,TRBD1,NA,TRBJ1-3,CATGQGRNTIYF,TGTGCCACCGGACAGGGAAGAAACACCATATATTTT
TRBV6-4,NA,NA,TRBJ2-3,CASSGQGTDTQYF,TGTGCCAGCAGTGGACAGGGCACAGATACGCAGTATTTT
TRBV9,NA,many,TRBJ1-1,CASSRDPQRAYEAFF,TGTGCCAGCAGCCGAGACCCACAGCGAGCGTATGAAGCTTTCTTT
TRBV29-1,NA,many,TRBJ1-2,CSVADSNYGYTF,TGCAGCGTTGCAGACAGTAACTATGGCTACACCTTC
TRBV10-2,NA,NA,TRBJ1-3,CASSEDPGTSGNTIYF,TGCGCCAGCAGTGAAGATCCAGGGACCTCTGGAAACACCATATATTTT